This T cell receptor (beta chain) was sequenced for a study of shared clonotypes between healthy human individuals. Broader study findings: Sampling included only blood; tissue repertoires likely differ.

The method was immunoSEQ multiplex PCR; TCRdb's version includes in-frame clones alone and lacks a portion of them. The repertoire has about 92,000 clones, less than 50% of them found once; the top ten carry approximately 15%. There are many counts of this clone. Its antigen is as yet unknown. The CDR3 spans 15 residues. V shed 5 bases and J shed 1 base, with 14 bases lying between them. Germline values: CDR1 SGHVS, CDR2 FQNEAQ. Sequenced material: PBMCs. This receptor was identified in a woman aged 40 to 55 in good health. Some clones in this sample may be carry-over from other donors' samples. The V call is TRBV7-8, the J call TRBJ1-1, with D maybe TRBD1 (5 bases). CDR3 nucleotides: TGTGCCAGCAGCCCCTGGGGGGGTAGGAACACTGAAGCTTTCTTT. This encodes CASSPWGGRNTEAFF.